This entry is about one T cell receptor (beta chain). Different DNA sequences within this sample yield the same CDR3. The data derive from a study of lymphopenia after photon versus proton radiotherapy. The CDR3 consists of 12 residues. V dropped 0 bases and J dropped 5 bases, with 3 bases sitting between them. Germline V gene data show CDR1 as LGHNA and CDR2 as YNFKEQ. Profiling relied on immunoSEQ multiplex PCR, and the TCRdb table lists in-frame clones only, not all of them. The sample includes 12,000 or so clones, about 89% of them seen just once. V is TRBV4-2 and J is TRBJ2-3, with D hard to call. The sequencing used peripheral blood, collected from a patient treated with proton-based radiotherapy. The TCR was taken from a man aged 55 to 70 with pancreatic cancer. CDR3 protein: CASSQDLDTQYF. The CDR3 DNA sequence: TGTGCCAGCAGCCAAGATCTAGATACGCAGTATTTT.